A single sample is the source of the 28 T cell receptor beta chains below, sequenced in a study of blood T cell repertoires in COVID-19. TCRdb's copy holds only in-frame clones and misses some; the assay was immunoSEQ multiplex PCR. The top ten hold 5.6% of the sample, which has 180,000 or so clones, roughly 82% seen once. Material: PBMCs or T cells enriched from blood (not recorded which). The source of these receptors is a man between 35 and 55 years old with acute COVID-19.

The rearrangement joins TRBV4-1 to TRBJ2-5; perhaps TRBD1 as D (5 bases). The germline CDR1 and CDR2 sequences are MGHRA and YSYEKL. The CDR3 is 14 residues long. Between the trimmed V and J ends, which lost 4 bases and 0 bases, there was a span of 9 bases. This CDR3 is CASSLIGDQETQYF. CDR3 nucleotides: TGCGCCAGCAGCCTGATAGGGGACCAAGAGACCCAGTACTTC.

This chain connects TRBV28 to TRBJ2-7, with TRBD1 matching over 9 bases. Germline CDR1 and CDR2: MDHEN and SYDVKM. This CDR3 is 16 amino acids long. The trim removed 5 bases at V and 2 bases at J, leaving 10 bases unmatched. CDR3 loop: CASSRPRDRVPYEQYF. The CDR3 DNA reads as TGTGCCAGCAGTCGACCCCGGGACAGGGTACCCTACGAGCAGTACTTC.

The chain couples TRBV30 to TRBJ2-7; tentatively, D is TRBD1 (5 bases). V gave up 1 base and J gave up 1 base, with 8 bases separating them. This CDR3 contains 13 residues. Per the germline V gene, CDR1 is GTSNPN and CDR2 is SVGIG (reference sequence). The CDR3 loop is CAWSEGASYEQYF. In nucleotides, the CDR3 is TGTGCCTGGAGTGAAGGGGCGTCCTACGAGCAGTACTTC. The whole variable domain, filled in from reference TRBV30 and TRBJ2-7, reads SQTIHQWPATLVQPVGSPLSLECTVEGTSNPNLYWYRQAAGRGLQLLFYSVGIGQISSEVPQNLSASRPQDRQFILSSKKLLLSDSGFYLCAWSEGASYEQYFGPGTRLTVT.

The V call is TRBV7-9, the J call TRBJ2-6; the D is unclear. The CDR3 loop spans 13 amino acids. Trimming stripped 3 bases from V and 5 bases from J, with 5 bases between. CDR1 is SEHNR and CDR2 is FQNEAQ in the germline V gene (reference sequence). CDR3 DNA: TGTGCCAGCAGCTTCCCTCGGGCCAACGTCCTGACTTTC. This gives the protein CASSFPRANVLTF.

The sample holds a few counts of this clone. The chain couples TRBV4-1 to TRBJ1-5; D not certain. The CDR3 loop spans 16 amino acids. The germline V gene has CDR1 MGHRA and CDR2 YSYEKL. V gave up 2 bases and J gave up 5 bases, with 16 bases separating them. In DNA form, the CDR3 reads TGCGCCAGCAGCCAACCCTTGGGCAGGAGGGATCAGCCCCAGCATTTT. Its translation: CASSQPLGRRDQPQHF.

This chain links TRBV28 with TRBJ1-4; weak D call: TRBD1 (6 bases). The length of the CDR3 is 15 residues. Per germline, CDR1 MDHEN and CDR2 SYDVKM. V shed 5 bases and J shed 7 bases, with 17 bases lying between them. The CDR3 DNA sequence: TGTGCCAGCAGTGTCGGTGGGGGCTTGGTTGAAAAACTGTTTTTT. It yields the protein CASSVGGGLVEKLFF.

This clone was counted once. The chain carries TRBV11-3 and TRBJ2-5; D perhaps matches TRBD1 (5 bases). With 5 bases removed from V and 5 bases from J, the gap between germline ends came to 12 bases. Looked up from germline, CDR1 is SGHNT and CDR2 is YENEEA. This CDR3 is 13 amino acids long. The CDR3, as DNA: TGTGCCAGCAGCCCAGACAGTTCGGAGACCCAGTACTTC. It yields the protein CASSPDSSETQYF.

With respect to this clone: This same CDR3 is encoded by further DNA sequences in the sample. Here the CDR3 reads CASSVGQGAREQYF. CDR3 DNA: TGTGCCAGCAGCGTAGGACAGGGGGCGCGGGAGCAGTACTTC. J is TRBJ2-7 and V is TRBV9; 10 bases agree with TRBD1. Germline lookup yields CDR1 SGDLS and CDR2 YYNGEE. J was trimmed by 7 bases and V by 0 bases; bases with no gene match: 4. The CDR3 contains 14 residues. The full variable domain, rest sourced from reference TRBV9 and TRBJ2-7, is DSGVTQTPKHLITATGQRVTLRCSPRSGDLSVYWYQQSLDQGLQFLIQYYNGEERAKGNILERFSAQQFPDLHSELNLSSLELGDSALYFCASSVGQGAREQYFGPGTRLTVT.

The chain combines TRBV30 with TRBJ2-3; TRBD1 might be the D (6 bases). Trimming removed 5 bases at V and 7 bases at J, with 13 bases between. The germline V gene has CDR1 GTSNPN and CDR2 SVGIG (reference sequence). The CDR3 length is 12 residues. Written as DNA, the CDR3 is TGTGCCTGGGGGCCGACAGGTCATACGCAGTATTTT. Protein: CAWGPTGHTQYF.

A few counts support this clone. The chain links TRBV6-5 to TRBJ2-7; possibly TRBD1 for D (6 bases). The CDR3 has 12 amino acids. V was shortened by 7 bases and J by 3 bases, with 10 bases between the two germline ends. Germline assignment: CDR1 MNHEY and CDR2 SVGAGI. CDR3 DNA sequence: TGTGCCAGCACGGACAGATTCTACGAGCAGTACTTC. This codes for CASTDRFYEQYF.

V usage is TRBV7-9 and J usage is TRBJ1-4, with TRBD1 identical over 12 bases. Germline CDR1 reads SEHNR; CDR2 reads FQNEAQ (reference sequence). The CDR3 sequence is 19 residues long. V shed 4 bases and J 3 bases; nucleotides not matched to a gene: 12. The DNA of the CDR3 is TGTGCCAGCAGCTCACCGCCGGGACAGGGGGCTTCAGCTAATGAAAAACTGTTTTTT. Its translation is CASSSPPGQGASANEKLFF.

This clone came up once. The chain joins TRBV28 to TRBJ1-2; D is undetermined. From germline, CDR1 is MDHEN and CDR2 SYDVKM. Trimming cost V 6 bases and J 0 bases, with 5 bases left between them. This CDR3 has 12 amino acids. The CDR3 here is CASRIANYGYTF. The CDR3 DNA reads TGTGCCAGCAGGATAGCTAACTATGGCTACACCTTC.

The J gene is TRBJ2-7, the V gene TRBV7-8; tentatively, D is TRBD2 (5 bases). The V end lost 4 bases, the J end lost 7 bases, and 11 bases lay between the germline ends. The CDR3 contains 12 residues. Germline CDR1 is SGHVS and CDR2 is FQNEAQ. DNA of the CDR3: TGTGCCAGCAGCTCGGGGATAGATGAGCAGTACTTC. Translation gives CASSSGIDEQYF.

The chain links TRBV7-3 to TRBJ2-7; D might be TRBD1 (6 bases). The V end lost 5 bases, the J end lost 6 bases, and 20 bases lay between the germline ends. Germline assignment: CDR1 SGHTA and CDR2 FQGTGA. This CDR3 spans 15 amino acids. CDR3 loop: CASSDLQGIFVEQYF. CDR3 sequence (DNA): TGTGCCAGCAGCGACTTACAGGGTATTTTTGTCGAGCAGTACTTC.

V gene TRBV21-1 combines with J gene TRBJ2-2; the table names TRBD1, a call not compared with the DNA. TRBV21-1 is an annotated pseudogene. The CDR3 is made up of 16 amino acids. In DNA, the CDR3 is TGTGCCAGCAGCACCGGGGGACAGAGATACACCGGGGAGCTGTTTTTT. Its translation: CASSTGGQRYTGELFF.

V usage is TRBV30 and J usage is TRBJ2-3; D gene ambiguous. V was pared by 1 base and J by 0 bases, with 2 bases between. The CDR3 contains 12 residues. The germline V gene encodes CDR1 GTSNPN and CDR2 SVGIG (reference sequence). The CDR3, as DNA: TGTGCCTGGAGTGCTAGCACAGATACGCAGTATTTT. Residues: CAWSASTDTQYF.

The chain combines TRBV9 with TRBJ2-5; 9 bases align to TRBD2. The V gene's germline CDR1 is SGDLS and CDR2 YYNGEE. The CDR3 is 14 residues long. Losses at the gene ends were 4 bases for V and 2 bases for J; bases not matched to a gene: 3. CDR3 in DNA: TGTGCCAGCAGCATCGGACTAGCGCAAGAGACCCAGTACTTC. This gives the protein CASSIGLAQETQYF.

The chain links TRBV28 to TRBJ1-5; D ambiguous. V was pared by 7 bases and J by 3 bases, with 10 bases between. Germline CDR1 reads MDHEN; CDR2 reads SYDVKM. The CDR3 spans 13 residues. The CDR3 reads CASIYGVNQPQHF. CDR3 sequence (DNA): TGTGCCAGCATCTACGGGGTCAATCAGCCCCAGCATTTT.

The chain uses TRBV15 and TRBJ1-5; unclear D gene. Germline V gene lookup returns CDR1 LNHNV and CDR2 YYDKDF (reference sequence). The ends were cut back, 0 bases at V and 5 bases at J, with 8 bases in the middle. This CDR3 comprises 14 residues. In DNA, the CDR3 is TGTGCCACCAGCAGAGATCTCGGGGATCAGCCCCAGCATTTT. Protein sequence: CATSRDLGDQPQHF.

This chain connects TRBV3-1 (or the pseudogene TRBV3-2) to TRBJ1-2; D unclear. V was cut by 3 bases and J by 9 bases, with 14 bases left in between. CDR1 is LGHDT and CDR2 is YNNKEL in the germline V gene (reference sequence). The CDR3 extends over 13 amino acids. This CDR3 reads CASSQGRNNRYTF. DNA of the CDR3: TGTGCCAGCAGCCAGGGCAGGAATAATCGCTACACCTTC.

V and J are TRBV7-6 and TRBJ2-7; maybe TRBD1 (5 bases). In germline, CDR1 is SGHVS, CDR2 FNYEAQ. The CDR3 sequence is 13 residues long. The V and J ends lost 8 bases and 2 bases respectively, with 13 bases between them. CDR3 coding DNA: TGTGCCAGCGGCGACAGCGCGGCCTACGAGCAGTACTTC. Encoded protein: CASGDSAAYEQYF.

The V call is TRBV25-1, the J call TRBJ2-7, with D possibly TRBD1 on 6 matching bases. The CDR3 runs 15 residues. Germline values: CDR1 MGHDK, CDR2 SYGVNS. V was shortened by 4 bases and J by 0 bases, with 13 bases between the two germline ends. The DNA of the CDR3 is TGTGCCAGCAGTGGACAGGTCAAGAGCTCCTACGAGCAGTACTTC. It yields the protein CASSGQVKSSYEQYF.

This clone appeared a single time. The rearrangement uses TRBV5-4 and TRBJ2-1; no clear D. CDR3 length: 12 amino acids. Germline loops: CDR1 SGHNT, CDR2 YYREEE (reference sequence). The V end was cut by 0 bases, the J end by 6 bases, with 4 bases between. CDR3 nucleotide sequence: TGTGCCAGCAGCTTGGACGGCAATGAGCAGTTCTTC. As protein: CASSLDGNEQFF.

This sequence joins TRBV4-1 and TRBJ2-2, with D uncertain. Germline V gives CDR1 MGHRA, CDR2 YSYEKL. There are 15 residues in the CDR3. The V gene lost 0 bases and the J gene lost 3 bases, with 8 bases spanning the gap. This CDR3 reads CASSQDLADTGELFF. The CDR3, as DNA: TGCGCCAGCAGCCAAGACCTGGCGGACACCGGGGAGCTGTTTTTT.

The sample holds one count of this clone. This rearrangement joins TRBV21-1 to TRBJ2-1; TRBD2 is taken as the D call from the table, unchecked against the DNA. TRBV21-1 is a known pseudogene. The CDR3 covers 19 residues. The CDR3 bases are TGTGCCAGCAGCAAAGGTCGGAGGCCGGGAAGAGAGGACGTCAATGAGCAGTTCTTC. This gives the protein CASSKGRRPGREDVNEQFF.

The CDR3, as DNA: TGTGCCAGCAGCCCCGGACTAGCGGGAGTAAATGAGCAGTTCTTC. Translating it yields CASSPGLAGVNEQFF. This chain connects TRBV13 to TRBJ2-1, with 13 bases that match TRBD2. V shed 5 bases, J shed 7 bases, and the junction held 5 bases outside the gene matches. Per germline, CDR1 PRHDT and CDR2 FYEKMQ (reference sequence). The CDR3 is made up of 15 amino acids.

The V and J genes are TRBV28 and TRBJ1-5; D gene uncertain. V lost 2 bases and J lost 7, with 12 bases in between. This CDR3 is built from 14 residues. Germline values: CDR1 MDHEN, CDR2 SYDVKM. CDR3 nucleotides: TGTGCCAGCAGTTTAAGGCCCGGAGTGCAGCCCCAGCATTTT. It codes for CASSLRPGVQPQHF.

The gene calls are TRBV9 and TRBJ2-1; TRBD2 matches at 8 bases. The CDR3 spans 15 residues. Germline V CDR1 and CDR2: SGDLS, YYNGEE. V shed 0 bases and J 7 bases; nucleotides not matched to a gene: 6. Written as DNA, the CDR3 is TGTGCCAGCAGCGTAGTGCCGGGAGGGATAAATGAGCAGTTCTTC. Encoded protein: CASSVVPGGINEQFF.